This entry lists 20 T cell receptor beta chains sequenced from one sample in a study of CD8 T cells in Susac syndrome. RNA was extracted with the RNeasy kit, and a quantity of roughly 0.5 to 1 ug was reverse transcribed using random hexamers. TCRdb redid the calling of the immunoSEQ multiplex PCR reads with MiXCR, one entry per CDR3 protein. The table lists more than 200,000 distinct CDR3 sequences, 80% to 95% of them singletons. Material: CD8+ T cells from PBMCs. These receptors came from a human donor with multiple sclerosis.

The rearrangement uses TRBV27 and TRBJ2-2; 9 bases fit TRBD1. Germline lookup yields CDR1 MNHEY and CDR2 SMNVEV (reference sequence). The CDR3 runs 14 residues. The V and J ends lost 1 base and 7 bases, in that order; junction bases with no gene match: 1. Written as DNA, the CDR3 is TGTGCCAGCAGTTTATGGGGACAGGGCGGGGAGCTGTTTTTT. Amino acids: CASSLWGQGGELFF.

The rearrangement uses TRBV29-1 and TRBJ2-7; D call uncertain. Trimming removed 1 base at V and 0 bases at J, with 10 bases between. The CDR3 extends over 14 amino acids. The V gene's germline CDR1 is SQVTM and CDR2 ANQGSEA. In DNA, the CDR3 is TGCAGCGTTGAAGGGGCGGAAACCTCCTACGAGCAGTACTTC. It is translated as CSVEGAETSYEQYF.

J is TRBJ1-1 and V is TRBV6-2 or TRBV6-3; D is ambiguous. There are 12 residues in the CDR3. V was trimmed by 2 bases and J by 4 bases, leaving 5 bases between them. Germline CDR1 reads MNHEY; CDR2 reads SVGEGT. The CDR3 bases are TGTGCCAGCAGTTACCGCGCCACTGAAGCTTTCTTT. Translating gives CASSYRATEAFF.

The CDR3 DNA sequence: TGTGCCTGGGGGACAGCCTACAATGAGCAGTTCTTC. Translated, it gives CAWGTAYNEQFF. The rearrangement uses TRBV30 and TRBJ2-1, with 7 positions matching TRBD1. The CDR3 spans 12 residues. With V trimmed by 5 bases and J by 2 bases, 0 bases remained unmatched. From germline, CDR1 is GTSNPN and CDR2 SVGIG (reference sequence).

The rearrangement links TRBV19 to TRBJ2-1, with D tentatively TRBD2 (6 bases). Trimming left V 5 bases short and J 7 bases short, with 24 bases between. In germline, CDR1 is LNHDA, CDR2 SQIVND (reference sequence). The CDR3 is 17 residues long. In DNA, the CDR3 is TGTGCCAGTAGTCCCGCGGAGGGACTTCCCTTTTGGAATGAGCAGTTCTTC. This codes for CASSPAEGLPFWNEQFF.

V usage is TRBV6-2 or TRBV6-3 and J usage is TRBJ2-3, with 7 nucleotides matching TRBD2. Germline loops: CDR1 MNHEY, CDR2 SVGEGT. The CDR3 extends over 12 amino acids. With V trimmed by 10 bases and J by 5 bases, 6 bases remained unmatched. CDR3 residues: CATRSGEDTQYF. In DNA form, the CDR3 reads TGTGCCACCCGGAGCGGGGAAGATACGCAGTATTTT.

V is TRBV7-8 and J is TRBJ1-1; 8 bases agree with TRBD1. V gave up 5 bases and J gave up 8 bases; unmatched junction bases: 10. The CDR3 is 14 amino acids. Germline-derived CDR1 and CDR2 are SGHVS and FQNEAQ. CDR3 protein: CASSANPGGAEAFF. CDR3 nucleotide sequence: TGTGCCAGCAGCGCGAATCCAGGGGGCGCGGAAGCTTTCTTT.

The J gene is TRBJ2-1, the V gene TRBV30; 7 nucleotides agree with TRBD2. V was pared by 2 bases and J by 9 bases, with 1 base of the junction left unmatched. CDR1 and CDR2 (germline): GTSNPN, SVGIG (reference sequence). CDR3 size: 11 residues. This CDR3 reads CAWSSGGEQFF. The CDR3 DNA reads TGTGCCTGGAGTTCGGGGGGTGAGCAGTTCTTC.

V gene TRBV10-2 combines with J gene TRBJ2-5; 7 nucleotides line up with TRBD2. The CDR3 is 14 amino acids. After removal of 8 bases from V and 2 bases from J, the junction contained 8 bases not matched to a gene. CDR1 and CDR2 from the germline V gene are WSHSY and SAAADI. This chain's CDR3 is CASLGGSTQETQYF. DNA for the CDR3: TGCGCCAGCTTGGGGGGGTCAACTCAAGAGACCCAGTACTTC.

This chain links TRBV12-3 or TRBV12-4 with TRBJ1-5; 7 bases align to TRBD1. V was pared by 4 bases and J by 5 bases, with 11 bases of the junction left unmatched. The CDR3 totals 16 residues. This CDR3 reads CASSYSPPGGDQPQHF. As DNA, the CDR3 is TGTGCCAGCAGTTATAGTCCCCCAGGGGGGGATCAGCCCCAGCATTTT.

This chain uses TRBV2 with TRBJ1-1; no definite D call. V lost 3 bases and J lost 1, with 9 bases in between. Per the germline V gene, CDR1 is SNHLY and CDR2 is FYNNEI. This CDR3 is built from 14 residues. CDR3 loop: CASSDRETNTEAFF. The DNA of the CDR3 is TGTGCCAGCAGTGATAGGGAGACGAACACTGAAGCTTTCTTT.

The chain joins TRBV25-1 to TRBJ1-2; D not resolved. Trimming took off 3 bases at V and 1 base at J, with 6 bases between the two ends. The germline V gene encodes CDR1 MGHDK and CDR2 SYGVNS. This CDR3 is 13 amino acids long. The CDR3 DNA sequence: TGTGCCAGCAGTGAGGGAGGTAACTATGGCTACACCTTC. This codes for CASSEGGNYGYTF.

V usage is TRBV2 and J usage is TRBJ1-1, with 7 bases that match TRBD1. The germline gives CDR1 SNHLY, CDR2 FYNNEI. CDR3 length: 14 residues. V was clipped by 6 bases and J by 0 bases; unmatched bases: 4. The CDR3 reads CASRPDRVNTEAFF. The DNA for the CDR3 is TGTGCCAGCAGGCCTGACAGGGTGAACACTGAAGCTTTCTTT.

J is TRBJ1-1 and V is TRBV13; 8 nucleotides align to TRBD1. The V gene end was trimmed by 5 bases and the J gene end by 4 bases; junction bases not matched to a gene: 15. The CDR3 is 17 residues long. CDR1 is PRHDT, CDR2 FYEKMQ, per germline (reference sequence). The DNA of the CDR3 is TGTGCCAGCAGCCTTCGGACAGGGCCAGGTGGGAGCACTGAAGCTTTCTTT. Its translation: CASSLRTGPGGSTEAFF.

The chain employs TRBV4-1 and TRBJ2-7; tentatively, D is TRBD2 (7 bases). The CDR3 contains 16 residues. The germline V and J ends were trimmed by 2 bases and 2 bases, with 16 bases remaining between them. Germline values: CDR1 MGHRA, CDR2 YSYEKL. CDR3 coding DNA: TGCGCCAGCAGCCAAAGGGGGGAGGGCCTCCCCTACGAGCAGTACTTC. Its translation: CASSQRGEGLPYEQYF.

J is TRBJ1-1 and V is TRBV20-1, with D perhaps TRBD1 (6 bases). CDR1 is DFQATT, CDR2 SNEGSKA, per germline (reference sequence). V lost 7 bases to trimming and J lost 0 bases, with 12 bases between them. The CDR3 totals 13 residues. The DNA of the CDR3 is TGCAGTGGTACGGACAGCATGAACACTGAAGCTTTCTTT. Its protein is CSGTDSMNTEAFF.

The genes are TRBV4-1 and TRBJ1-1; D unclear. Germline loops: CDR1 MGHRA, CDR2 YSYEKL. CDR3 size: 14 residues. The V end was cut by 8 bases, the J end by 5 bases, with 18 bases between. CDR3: CASADMRIGTEAFF. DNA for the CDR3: TGCGCCAGCGCCGATATGAGGATCGGGACTGAAGCTTTCTTT.

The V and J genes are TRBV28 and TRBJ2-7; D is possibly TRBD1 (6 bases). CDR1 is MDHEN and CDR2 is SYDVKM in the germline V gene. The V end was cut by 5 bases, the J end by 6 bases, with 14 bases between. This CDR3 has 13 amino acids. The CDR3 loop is CASSIRGEVEQYF. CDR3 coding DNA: TGTGCCAGCAGTATCAGGGGTGAGGTCGAGCAGTACTTC.

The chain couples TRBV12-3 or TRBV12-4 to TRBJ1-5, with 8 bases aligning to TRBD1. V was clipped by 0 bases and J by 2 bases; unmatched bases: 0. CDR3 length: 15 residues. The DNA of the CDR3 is TGTGCCAGCAGTTTAGCGGACAGGGGCAATCAGCCCCAGCATTTT. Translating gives CASSLADRGNQPQHF.

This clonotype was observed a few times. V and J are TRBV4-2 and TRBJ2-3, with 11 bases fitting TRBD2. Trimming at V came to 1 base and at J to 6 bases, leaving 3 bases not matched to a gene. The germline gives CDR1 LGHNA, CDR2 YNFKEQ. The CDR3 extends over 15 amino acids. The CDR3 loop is CASSQAPSGRDTQYF. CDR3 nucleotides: TGTGCCAGCAGCCAAGCACCTAGCGGGAGGGATACGCAGTATTTT.